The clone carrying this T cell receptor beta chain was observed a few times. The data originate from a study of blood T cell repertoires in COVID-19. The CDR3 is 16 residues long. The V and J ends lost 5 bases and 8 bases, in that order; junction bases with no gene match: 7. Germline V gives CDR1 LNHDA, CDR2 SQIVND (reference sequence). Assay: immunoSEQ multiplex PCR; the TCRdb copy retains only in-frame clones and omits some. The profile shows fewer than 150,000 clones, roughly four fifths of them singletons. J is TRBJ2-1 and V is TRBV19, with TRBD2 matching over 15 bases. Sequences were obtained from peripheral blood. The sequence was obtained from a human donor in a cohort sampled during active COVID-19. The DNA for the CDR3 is TGTGCCAGTAGTTCGGGACTAGCGGGGGGTGGAGATGAGCAGTTCTTC. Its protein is CASSSGLAGGGDEQFF. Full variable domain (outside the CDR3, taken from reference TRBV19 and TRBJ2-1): DGGITQSPKYLFRKEGQNVTLSCEQNLNHDAMYWYRQDPGQGLRLIYYSQIVNDFQKGDIAEGYSVSREKKESFPLTVTSAQKNPTAFYLCASSSGLAGGGDEQFFGPGTRLTVL.